The 23 T cell receptor beta chains given below trace back to one sample, sequenced in a study of blood T cell repertoires in COVID-19. Libraries were prepared by immunoSEQ multiplex PCR; TCRdb keeps only in-frame clonotypes and omits some of them. The sample shows roughly 200,000 clones, 80% to 85% of them seen only once. Material: peripheral blood. These receptor sequences come from a man aged 50 to 59 with active or convalescent COVID-19.

The chain has TRBV7-2 and TRBJ2-7; possibly TRBD1 for D (5 bases). Germline lookup yields CDR1 SGHTA and CDR2 FQGNSA. The ends were cut back, 1 base at V and 6 bases at J, with 10 bases in the middle. This CDR3 has 13 residues. CDR3 nucleotides: TGTGCCAGCAGCTTAGACAGGTGGGGCGAGCAGTACTTC. Translating it yields CASSLDRWGEQYF.

V gene TRBV18 combines with J gene TRBJ1-5; no reliable D call. The ends were cut back, 6 bases at V and 3 bases at J, with 15 bases in the middle. The CDR3 contains 15 residues. CDR1 and CDR2 (germline): KGHSH, LQKENI. The CDR3 bases are TGTGCCAGCTCCCCCACCCGGGTGGCCAATCAGCCCCAGCATTTT. Translated: CASSPTRVANQPQHF.

The rearrangement links TRBV2 to TRBJ2-5, with TRBD2 identical over 8 bases. Trimming removed 5 bases from V and 5 bases from J; junction bases left unmatched: 10. Germline-derived CDR1 and CDR2 are SNHLY and FYNNEI. The CDR3 contains 15 residues. CDR3 amino acids: CASSTGAGGPETQYF. CDR3 sequence (DNA): TGTGCCAGCAGTACGGGGGCGGGGGGACCGGAGACCCAGTACTTC.

The J gene is TRBJ2-1, the V gene TRBV7-3, with a tentative D call TRBD2 (5 bases). V was clipped by 1 base and J by 8 bases, with 18 bases between them. The CDR3 extends over 16 amino acids. Germline values: CDR1 SGHTA, CDR2 FQGTGA. The DNA for the CDR3 is TGTGCCAGCAGCTTAAGTACCCCCTCCCCGAGGGATGAGCAGTTCTTC. This translates into CASSLSTPSPRDEQFF.

The genes are TRBV4-2 and TRBJ1-3; D gene ambiguous. The CDR3 consists of 15 residues. In germline, CDR1 is LGHNA, CDR2 YNFKEQ. Trimming removed 1 base at V and 3 bases at J, with 10 bases between. The chain's CDR3 is CASSQVGSYGNTIYF. CDR3 sequence (DNA): TGTGCCAGCAGCCAAGTTGGCAGTTATGGAAACACCATATATTTT.

The V and J genes are TRBV18 and TRBJ1-2, with a weak D call TRBD1 (5 bases). This CDR3 region has 14 residues. Germline lookup yields CDR1 KGHSH and CDR2 LQKENI. Deletions cut 1 base from V and 6 bases from J, with 12 bases between. CDR3 coding DNA: TGTGCCAGCTCACCACGCGGGGGAACGGATGGCTACACCTTC. Translated, it gives CASSPRGGTDGYTF.

The CDR3 sequence is CASSQEDLNTGELFF. The CDR3 DNA sequence: TGCGCCAGCAGCCAAGAGGACTTGAACACCGGGGAGCTGTTTTTT. The V call is TRBV4-3, the J call TRBJ2-2; D possibly corresponds to TRBD2 (5 bases). The CDR3 covers 15 residues. V was cut by 0 bases and J by 1 base, with 6 bases left in between. Germline loops: CDR1 LGHNA, CDR2 YSLEER.

The chain uses TRBV9 and TRBJ2-7; 11 bases agree with TRBD1. The germline V gene has CDR1 SGDLS and CDR2 YYNGEE. The CDR3 runs 15 residues. Germline trimming cut 3 bases from V and 2 bases from J; bases unmatched to any gene: 4. CDR3 sequence reads: CASSAGQGATYEQYF. Written as DNA, the CDR3 is TGTGCCAGCAGCGCCGGACAGGGGGCCACCTACGAGCAGTACTTC.

The V and J genes are TRBV4-2 and TRBJ2-3, with a tentative D call TRBD1 (6 bases). Germline CDR1 reads LGHNA; CDR2 reads YNFKEQ. Trimming cost V 0 bases and J 2 bases, with 12 bases left between them. The CDR3 sequence is 16 residues long. The CDR3 is CASSQDTGYNTDTQYF. The CDR3 DNA reads TGTGCCAGCAGCCAAGATACAGGGTACAACACAGATACGCAGTATTTT.

The V call is TRBV18, the J call TRBJ2-3; D remains ambiguous. CDR1 is KGHSH, CDR2 LQKENI, per germline. V shed 6 bases and J shed 2 bases, with 6 bases lying between them. This CDR3 contains 12 residues. The DNA of the CDR3 is TGTGCCAGCTCTCGCGACACAGATACGCAGTATTTT. The encoded protein is CASSRDTDTQYF.

The gene calls are TRBV7-8 and TRBJ2-1, with unresolved D. The V gene's germline CDR1 is SGHVS and CDR2 FQNEAQ. The CDR3 loop spans 16 amino acids. Trimming removed 0 bases from V and 4 bases from J, with 13 bases in between. CDR3 residues: CASSLAPRVGYNEQFF. CDR3 sequence (DNA): TGTGCCAGCAGCTTAGCCCCCCGGGTAGGATACAATGAGCAGTTCTTC.

This clone occurred a few times. The J gene is TRBJ1-3, the V gene TRBV5-1; D is uncertain. There are 14 residues in the CDR3. V was trimmed by 3 bases and J by 5 bases, leaving 12 bases between them. Germline CDR1 SGHRS, CDR2 YFSETQ. The CDR3 region is CASSSDLGRNTIYF. The CDR3 DNA reads TGCGCCAGCAGCTCCGATCTGGGCAGAAACACCATATATTTT.

This sequence joins TRBV7-9 and TRBJ2-5; 13 nucleotides match TRBD2. Germline V gene sequence: CDR1 SEHNR, CDR2 FQNEAQ (reference sequence). The length of the CDR3 is 15 residues. V dropped 4 bases and J dropped 5; count of bases not matched to a gene: 4. The CDR3 loop is CASSSLTSGGETQYF. Here the CDR3 DNA reads TGTGCCAGCAGCTCCCTGACTAGCGGGGGGGAGACCCAGTACTTC.

In this sample, this clone turned up once. This chain joins TRBV4-1 and TRBJ1-6, with 7 nucleotides matching TRBD1. CDR1 and CDR2 (germline): MGHRA, YSYEKL. The CDR3 extends over 14 amino acids. Trimming at V came to 4 bases and at J to 6 bases, leaving 3 bases not matched to a gene. The CDR3 nucleotides are TGCGCCAGCAGCCTCCGGGACAGTAATTCACCCCTCCACTTT. Translation gives CASSLRDSNSPLHF.

CDR3 residues: CASSDGGSGGLAKNIQYF. CDR3 bases: TGTGCCAGCAGTGATGGCGGCAGCGGGGGGTTAGCCAAAAACATTCAGTACTTC. V and J are TRBV25-1 and TRBJ2-4, with 9 bases fitting TRBD2. CDR1 MGHDK and CDR2 SYGVNS come from the germline V gene. The CDR3 runs 18 residues. J gave up 0 bases and V 3 bases, and 9 bases lay outside the gene matches.

The chain links TRBV7-9 to TRBJ1-1; 8 bases agree with TRBD1. The CDR3 runs to 13 residues. V shed 5 bases and J 4 bases; nucleotides not matched to a gene: 3. Germline V gene lookup returns CDR1 SEHNR and CDR2 FQNEAQ (reference sequence). This CDR3 reads CASSLTGATEAFF. In DNA form, the CDR3 reads TGTGCCAGCAGCCTGACAGGGGCCACTGAAGCTTTCTTT.

The rearrangement uses TRBV13 and TRBJ1-2; 7 nucleotides line up with TRBD1. The CDR3 loop spans 15 amino acids. CDR1 PRHDT and CDR2 FYEKMQ come from the germline V gene (reference sequence). The junction had 5 bases not matched to a gene; V was cut back by 0 bases and J by 4 bases. The CDR3 sequence is CASSLGRDSFYGYTF. CDR3 DNA: TGTGCCAGCAGCTTAGGCCGGGACAGCTTCTATGGCTACACCTTC.

The V call is TRBV29-1, the J call TRBJ1-1; no firm D call. The CDR3 has 12 amino acids. The ends were cut back, 4 bases at V and 2 bases at J, with 8 bases in the middle. CDR1 SQVTM and CDR2 ANQGSEA come from the germline V gene. CDR3 loop: CSVGRANTEAFF. CDR3 coding DNA: TGCAGCGTTGGGAGGGCCAACACTGAAGCTTTCTTT.

This chain links TRBV30 with TRBJ1-2; 7 bases match TRBD1. The CDR3 loop spans 14 amino acids. Trimming removed 4 bases from V and 4 bases from J; junction bases left unmatched: 9. Per the germline V gene, CDR1 is GTSNPN and CDR2 is SVGIG (reference sequence). The CDR3 is CAWTHTQGLYGYTF. The CDR3 coding sequence is TGTGCCTGGACCCACACACAGGGGCTCTATGGCTACACCTTC.

The rearrangement links TRBV11-2 to TRBJ1-2; 8 nucleotides line up with TRBD1. The ends lost 6 bases at V and 7 bases at J; junction bases unmatched: 1. Germline V CDR1 and CDR2: SGHAT, FQNNGV. The CDR3 covers 11 residues. The CDR3 DNA sequence: TGTGCCAGCAGTGACAGGGGTGGCTACACCTTC. Protein sequence: CASSDRGGYTF.

This chain connects TRBV2 to TRBJ1-6, with D perhaps matching TRBD1 (6 bases). The germline CDR1 and CDR2 sequences are SNHLY and FYNNEI. The CDR3 extends over 15 amino acids. Between the trimmed V and J ends, which lost 1 base and 5 bases, there was a span of 9 bases. The CDR3 DNA reads as TGTGCCAGCAGTGAAGGCCAGGGGAATAATTCACCCCTCCACTTT. Its protein product is CASSEGQGNNSPLHF.

This clone came up a few times. The chain uses TRBV4-1 and TRBJ1-2, with D perhaps matching TRBD1 (5 bases). The CDR3 length is 15 residues. CDR1 and CDR2 (germline): MGHRA, YSYEKL. The ends were cut back, 1 base at V and 10 bases at J, with 19 bases in the middle. This chain's CDR3 is CASSQGAGRASLYTF. The CDR3 DNA sequence: TGCGCCAGCAGCCAAGGGGCCGGCAGGGCTTCTCTCTACACCTTC.

V gene TRBV15 combines with J gene TRBJ2-7; 9 bases fit TRBD1. Losses at the gene ends were 0 bases for V and 3 bases for J; bases not matched to a gene: 3. The CDR3 contains 15 residues. CDR1 is LNHNV and CDR2 is YYDKDF in the germline V gene (reference sequence). In DNA form, the CDR3 reads TGTGCCACCAGCAGAGAACAGGGGGCGAACTACGAGCAGTACTTC. This codes for CATSREQGANYEQYF.